This is a list of T cell receptor beta chains from one sample in a study of blood T cell repertoires in COVID-19. The method was immunoSEQ multiplex PCR; TCRdb's version includes in-frame clones alone and lacks a portion of them. The data hold around 700,000 clones, with just under 90% observed a single time. Sample: peripheral blood. These receptors came from a young woman with acute or convalescent COVID-19. Each CDR3 is given with its conserved first and last residue. The D gene is left open where the match is weak. Rows may omit the clone size; those that give it use once, few, many or a size class.

CAWSRRGRNNSPLHF TGTGCCTGGAGTAGAAGGGGTCGTAATAATTCACCCCTCCACTTT - TRBV30 once TRBJ1-6
CASSPRQGAYEQYF TGTGCCAGCTCACCACGCCAGGGGGCCTACGAGCAGTACTTC TRBD1 TRBV18 - TRBJ2-7
CASSPRTSGVDNEQFF TGTGCCAGTAGTCCCAGGACTAGCGGGGTTGACAATGAGCAGTTCTTC TRBD2 TRBV19 - TRBJ2-1
CATLTDTGNTIYF TGTGCCACCCTTACGGACACGGGAAACACCATATATTTT - TRBV19 - TRBJ1-3
CASTDSGSGYTF TGTGCCAGCACCGACTCGGGAAGTGGCTACACCTTC - TRBV7-9 - TRBJ1-2
CASSLSGLGRNTIYF TGCGCCAGCAGCTTGAGCGGATTAGGGAGAAACACCATATATTTT - TRBV5-1 few TRBJ1-3
CASSLGGGSVQETQYF TGTGCCAGCAGCTTAGGAGGGGGTAGCGTTCAAGAGACCCAGTACTTC - TRBV7-9 - TRBJ2-5
CASSYSRTYYGYTF TGTGCCAGCAGTTATTCTAGGACATACTATGGCTACACCTTC - TRBV6-2/TRBV6-3 - TRBJ1-2
CAWRNTGEQPQHF TGTGCCTGGAGGAACACCGGAGAGCAGCCCCAGCATTTT - TRBV30 - TRBJ1-5
CASSPDRAGGYTF TGTGCCAGCAGCCCGGACAGGGCTGGCGGCTACACCTTC TRBD1 TRBV5-6 - TRBJ1-2
CASSYFRDREPPLHF TGTGCCAGCAGTTACTTCCGGGACAGGGAGCCACCCCTCCACTTT TRBD1 TRBV6-5 - TRBJ1-6
CASSRSGSYEQYF TGTGCCAGCAGCCGGTCAGGGTCCTACGAGCAGTACTTC - TRBV5-4 once TRBJ2-7
CASSREGAGYTF TGTGCCAGCAGCCGCGAAGGAGCTGGCTACACCTTC - TRBV7-8 - TRBJ1-2
CSPVANSVQFF TGCAGCCCCGTTGCCAATAGTGTGCAGTTCTTC - TRBV29-1 - TRBJ2-1
CASRADRGVYEAFF TGTGCCAGCAGGGCGGACAGGGGGGTTTATGAAGCTTTCTTT TRBD1 TRBV6-5 - TRBJ1-1
CASSESVQGGWNGELFF TGTGCCAGCAGCGAGTCGGTCCAGGGCGGATGGAACGGGGAGCTGTTTTTT - TRBV25-1 - TRBJ2-2
CASSLGQGLNQPQHF TGTGCCAGCAGTCTCGGACAGGGCCTCAATCAGCCCCAGCATTTT TRBD1 TRBV6-5 - TRBJ1-5
CASSEGLLPGVETQYF TGTGCCAGCAGTGAAGGACTCCTCCCCGGAGTGGAGACCCAGTACTTC - TRBV2 - TRBJ2-5
CASSVGREGNQPQHF TGTGCCAGCAGCGTAGGCAGGGAAGGCAATCAGCCCCAGCATTTT - TRBV9 - TRBJ1-5
CASSSGQGYSYTF TGTGCCAGCAGCTCAGGACAGGGATATAGCTACACCTTC TRBD1 TRBV5-5 - TRBJ1-2
CAWNQQDRVVYGYTF TGTGCCTGGAATCAACAGGACAGGGTAGTCTATGGCTACACCTTC TRBD1 TRBV30 - TRBJ1-2
CASSLQPGDQPQHF TGTGCCAGCAGCTTGCAGCCGGGGGATCAGCCCCAGCATTTT - TRBV11-2 - TRBJ1-5
CASRRGANYGYTF TGTGCCAGCAGGCGGGGGGCTAACTATGGCTACACCTTC - TRBV12-3/TRBV12-4 - TRBJ1-2
CASSEVQESGGYTF TGTGCCAGCAGTGAAGTTCAGGAAAGCGGAGGCTACACCTTC - TRBV6-1 - TRBJ1-2
CASSDPWSYGYTF TGTGCCAGCAGTGACCCCTGGAGCTATGGCTACACCTTC - TRBV25-1 - TRBJ1-2
CASRLSSGNTIYF TGTGCCAGCAGGCTGAGCTCTGGAAACACCATATATTTT - TRBV3-1/TRBV3-2 - TRBJ1-3
CAWSHRGGGSNTGELFF TGTGCCTGGAGTCATCGAGGGGGGGGGTCGAACACCGGGGAGCTGTTTTTT - TRBV30 - TRBJ2-2
CASSRVELNYGYTF TGTGCCAGCAGCCGGGTGGAGCTTAACTATGGCTACACCTTC - TRBV4-2 - TRBJ1-2
CASGLAPGIYGYTF TGTGCTAGTGGTTTGGCTCCAGGAATCTATGGCTACACCTTC - TRBV12-5 - TRBJ1-2
CASSDRQGRNTEAFF TGTGCCAGCAGCGACCGACAGGGACGGAACACTGAAGCTTTCTTT TRBD1 TRBV11-2 - TRBJ1-1
CASSEILLRHLTNYGYTF TGTGCCAGCAGTGAAATCTTGCTGAGACACCTCACGAACTATGGCTACACCTTC - TRBV2 few TRBJ1-2
CASSPGQLGNTIYF TGTGCCAGTAGCCCTGGACAGTTAGGAAACACCATATATTTT - TRBV19 few TRBJ1-3
CASSTIGQILNQPQHF TGTGCCAGTAGTACAATTGGGCAGATCCTAAATCAGCCCCAGCATTTT - TRBV19 - TRBJ1-5
CASSAGTGGYEQYF TGTGCCAGCAGCGCCGGGACAGGGGGGTACGAGCAGTACTTC TRBD1 TRBV9 - TRBJ2-7
CASSVVTGSQNEQFF TGTGCCAGCAGCGTAGTCACAGGGAGCCAGAATGAGCAGTTCTTC - TRBV9 - TRBJ2-1